By sample fraction, the clone carrying this T cell receptor beta chain is medium-sized. The library was prepared for alpha chains; this beta chain is a stray read, so its frequency means little. Germline V gives CDR1 SGHVS, CDR2 FNYEAQ. V lost 5 bases, J lost 2 bases, and 10 bases lay in between. The CDR3 length is 13 residues. The sample comes from a study of spatial heterogeneity in lung cancer. Time point reported: sample taken at primary tumor resection. The sequenced material consisted of unsorted whole RNA from tumor, nontumor lung or frozen PBMC. Every TCR cDNA molecule carried a tag that served as a unique molecular identifier. TCRdb used MiXCR to reprocess the 5' RACE reads, holding one entry per CDR3 protein. The sample has roughly 13,000 distinct CDR3 sequences; under 5% are singletons.

The chain recombines TRBV7-6 with TRBJ2-7, with D uncertain. This clonotype originated in a male donor with early-stage non-small cell lung cancer. The specimen was PBMCs, collected at surgery. DNA of the CDR3: TGTGCCAGCAGCCCCGGACGGACCTACGAGCAGTACTTC. Protein: CASSPGRTYEQYF.